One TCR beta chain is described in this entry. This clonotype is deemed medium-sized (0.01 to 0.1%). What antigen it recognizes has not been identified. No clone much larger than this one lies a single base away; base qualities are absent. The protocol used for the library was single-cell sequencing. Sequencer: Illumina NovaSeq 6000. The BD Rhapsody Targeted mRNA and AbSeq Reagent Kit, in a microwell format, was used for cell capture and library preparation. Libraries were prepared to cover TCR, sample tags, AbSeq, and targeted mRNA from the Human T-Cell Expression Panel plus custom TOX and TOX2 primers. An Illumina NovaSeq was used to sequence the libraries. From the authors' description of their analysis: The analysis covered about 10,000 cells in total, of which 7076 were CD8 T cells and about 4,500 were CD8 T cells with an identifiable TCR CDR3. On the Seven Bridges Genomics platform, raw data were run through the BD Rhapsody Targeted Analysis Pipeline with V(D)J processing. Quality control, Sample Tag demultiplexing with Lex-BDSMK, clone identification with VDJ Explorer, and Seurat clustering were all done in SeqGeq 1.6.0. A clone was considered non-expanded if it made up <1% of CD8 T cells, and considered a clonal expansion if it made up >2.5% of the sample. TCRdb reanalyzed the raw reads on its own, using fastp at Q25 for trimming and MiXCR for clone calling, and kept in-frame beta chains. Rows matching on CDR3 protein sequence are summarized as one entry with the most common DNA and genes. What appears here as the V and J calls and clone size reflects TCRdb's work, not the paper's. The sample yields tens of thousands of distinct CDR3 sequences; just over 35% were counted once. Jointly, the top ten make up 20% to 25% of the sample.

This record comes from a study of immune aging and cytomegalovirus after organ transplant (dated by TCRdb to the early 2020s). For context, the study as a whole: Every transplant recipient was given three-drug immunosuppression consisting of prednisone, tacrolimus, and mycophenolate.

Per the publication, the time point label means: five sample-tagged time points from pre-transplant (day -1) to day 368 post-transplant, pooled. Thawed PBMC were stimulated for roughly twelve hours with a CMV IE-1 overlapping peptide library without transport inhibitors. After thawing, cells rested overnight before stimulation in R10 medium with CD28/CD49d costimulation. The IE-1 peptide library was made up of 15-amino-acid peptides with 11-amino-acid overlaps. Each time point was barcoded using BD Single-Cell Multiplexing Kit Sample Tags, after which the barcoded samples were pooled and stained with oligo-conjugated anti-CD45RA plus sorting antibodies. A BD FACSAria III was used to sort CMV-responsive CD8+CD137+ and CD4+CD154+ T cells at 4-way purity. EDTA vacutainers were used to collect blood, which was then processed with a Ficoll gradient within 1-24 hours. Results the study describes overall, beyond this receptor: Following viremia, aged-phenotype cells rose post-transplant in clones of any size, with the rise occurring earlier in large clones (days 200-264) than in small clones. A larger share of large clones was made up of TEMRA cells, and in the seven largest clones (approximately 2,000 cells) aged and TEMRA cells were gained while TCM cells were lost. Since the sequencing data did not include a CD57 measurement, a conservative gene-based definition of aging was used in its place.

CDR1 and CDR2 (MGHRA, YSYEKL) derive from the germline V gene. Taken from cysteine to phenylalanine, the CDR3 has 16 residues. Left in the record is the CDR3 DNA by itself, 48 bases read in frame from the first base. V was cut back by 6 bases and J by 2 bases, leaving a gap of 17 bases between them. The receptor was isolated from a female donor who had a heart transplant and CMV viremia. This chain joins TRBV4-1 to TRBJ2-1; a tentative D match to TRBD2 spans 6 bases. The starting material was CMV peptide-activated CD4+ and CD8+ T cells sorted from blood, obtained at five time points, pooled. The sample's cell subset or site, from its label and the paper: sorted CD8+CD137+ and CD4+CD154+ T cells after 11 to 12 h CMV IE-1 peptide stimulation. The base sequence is TGCGCCAGCAGTTCTACTAGCCTGTCCGCCTACAATGAGCAGTTCTTC. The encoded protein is CASSSTSLSAYNEQFF.